A selection of T cell receptor beta chains follows, all from one sample in a study of blood T cell repertoires in COVID-19. Sequencing was performed with immunoSEQ multiplex PCR; in TCRdb, only in-frame clones are kept and a portion is missing. The sample holds 65,000 or so clones, 76% seen once. The sample consisted of peripheral blood. These receptors were collected from a woman aged 45-60 years with active or convalescent COVID-19. The CDR3 runs from the conserved cysteine through the conserved F or W. A D gene is named only where the DNA matches it firmly. Size values are once, few and many counts, or a class for expanded clones, and some rows have none.

D	size	V	J	DNA	CDR3
TRBD1	NA	TRBV13	TRBJ2-1	TGTGCCAGCAGCTTAGTGGGACAGGGAATGAATGAGCAGTTCTTC	CASSLVGQGMNEQFF
NA	NA	TRBV5-5	TRBJ2-3	TGTGCCAGCAGCTTCCACTTTACCCAGGGATTCACAGATACGCAGTATTTT	CASSFHFTQGFTDTQYF
NA	NA	TRBV2	TRBJ2-1	TGTGCCAGCAGCACAAACCTCCCCACCCTAGGGACTGCCTACAATGAGCAGTTCTTC	CASSTNLPTLGTAYNEQFF
TRBD2	once	TRBV7-6	TRBJ2-3	TGTGCCAGCAGCCGGGGACTAGCGGGGGTCGATACGCAGTATTTT	CASSRGLAGVDTQYF
NA	once	TRBV4-2	TRBJ1-4	TGTGCCAGCAGCCAAGGGCTAGGCTATGCGGCGCATGAAAAACTGTTTTTT	CASSQGLGYAAHEKLFF
TRBD1	NA	TRBV9	TRBJ1-2	TGTGCCAGCAGCGTAAGACAGGGGGCGCAGTATGGCTACACCTTC	CASSVRQGAQYGYTF
NA	NA	TRBV19	TRBJ1-1	TGTGCCAGTACTAGGGACTTGAACACTGAAGCTTTCTTT	CASTRDLNTEAFF
TRBD1	NA	TRBV7-8	TRBJ1-5	TGTGCCAGCAGCTTGGGACAGGGGGTGAGCAATCAGCCCCAGCATTTT	CASSLGQGVSNQPQHF
NA	few	TRBV7-9	TRBJ2-5	TGTGCCAGCAGCGCTACCTCAGCGGCCCAAGAGACCCAGTACTTC	CASSATSAAQETQYF
NA	few	TRBV5-1	TRBJ1-2	TGCGCCAGCAGCTTGGGGACTGGGGCTAACTATGGCTACACCTTC	CASSLGTGANYGYTF
TRBD1	NA	TRBV6-6	TRBJ2-5	TGTGCCAGCAGGACAGGGATGGAGACCCAGTACTTC	CASRTGMETQYF
NA	few	TRBV9	TRBJ2-5	TGTGCCAGCAGCGCCCTCCTAGGAGCGGGGGACAGTGGAGAGACCCAGTACTTC	CASSALLGAGDSGETQYF
NA	NA	TRBV3-1/TRBV3-2	TRBJ1-1	TGTGCCAGCAGCAGCAGGGGGAACACTGAAGCTTTCTTT	CASSSRGNTEAFF
NA	NA	TRBV9	TRBJ2-3	TGTGCCAGCAGCGTAGATCTGGGGGCCCGATATACGCAGTATTTT	CASSVDLGARYTQYF
TRBD1	NA	TRBV5-1	TRBJ2-3	TGCGCCAGCGGACGAAAACAGGGGGCAGATACGCAGTATTTT	CASGRKQGADTQYF
NA	few	TRBV5-1	TRBJ1-1	TGCGCCAGCAGCTTGGCTAGGCTCTCTAGGGGGAACACTGAAGCTTTCTTT	CASSLARLSRGNTEAFF
NA	NA	TRBV7-3	TRBJ2-3	TGTGCCAGCAGCTCCACGGGTAGCACAGATACGCAGTATTTT	CASSSTGSTDTQYF
TRBD1	NA	TRBV19	TRBJ2-7	TGTGCCAGTAGTCCGTCTTCAGGGGGTTACTCCTACGAGCAGTACTTC	CASSPSSGGYSYEQYF
NA	NA	TRBV5-6	TRBJ1-6	TGTGCCAGCAGCTGGACGGGGAATTCACCCCTCCACTTT	CASSWTGNSPLHF
TRBD1	once	TRBV29-1	TRBJ1-5	TGCAGCGTTACCTTAGGACAGGGGGCTCGCCAGCCCCAGCATTTT	CSVTLGQGARQPQHF
TRBD2	NA	TRBV7-2	TRBJ2-7	TGTGCCAGCAGCCGCCGGGCGGGAGCATACGAGCAGTACTTC	CASSRRAGAYEQYF
TRBD2	NA	TRBV14	TRBJ2-1	TGTGCCAGCAGCCAACTAGCGGGATTGGATGAGCAGTTCTTC	CASSQLAGLDEQFF
NA	NA	TRBV18	TRBJ1-2	TGTGCCAGCTCACCCAGGGATGGGGTTCCCTATGGCTACACCTTC	CASSPRDGVPYGYTF
TRBD1	NA	TRBV19	TRBJ1-2	TGTGCCAGTAGTAGGGGACAGGCCCTTCTCTTC	CASSRGQALLF
NA	few	TRBV4-3	TRBJ1-5	TGCGCCAGCAGCCAAGAATTAGATCAGCCCCAGCATTTT	CASSQELDQPQHF
TRBD1	NA	TRBV27	TRBJ1-5	TGTGCCAGCAGCCACGGGACAGGGAATCGCCCCCAGCATTTT	CASSHGTGNRPQHF
NA	NA	TRBV4-3	TRBJ2-3	TGCGCCAGCAGCCAAACTAGGCTGGGAACAGATACGCAGTATTTT	CASSQTRLGTDTQYF
NA	NA	TRBV5-5	TRBJ1-2	TGTGCCAGCAGCTTGGGGGCAGACTATGGCTACACCTTC	CASSLGADYGYTF
NA	once	TRBV4-1	TRBJ1-3	TGCGCCAGCAGCGCGGATTCTGGAAACACCATATATTTT	CASSADSGNTIYF
NA	NA	TRBV10-3	TRBJ1-3	TGTGCCATCAGTGAGTTGGCCTCTGGAAACACCATATATTTT	CAISELASGNTIYF
NA	NA	TRBV7-2	TRBJ2-3	TGTGCCAGCAGCTTAGACGGCGGAGGCACAGATACGCAGTATTTT	CASSLDGGGTDTQYF
NA	NA	TRBV29-1	TRBJ1-5	TGCAGTCTTAAGGGAGGGTTCTATAGCAATCAGCCCCAGCATTTT	CSLKGGFYSNQPQHF
TRBD1	NA	TRBV7-8	TRBJ1-2	TGTGCCAGCAGCTTAGCCGGACAGGGTTTCTTCGGCTACACCTTC	CASSLAGQGFFGYTF
NA	NA	TRBV12-3/TRBV12-4	TRBJ2-2	TGTGCCAGCAGACGGACTGGCACCGGGGAGCTGTTTTTT	CASRRTGTGELFF
TRBD1	NA	TRBV2	TRBJ2-5	TGTGCCAGCAGTGTGGGACAGGGAAACCAAGAGACCCAGTACTTC	CASSVGQGNQETQYF
TRBD1	NA	TRBV12-5	TRBJ1-2	TGTGCTAGTGCCCCGTCAGGGGGGATATTTAATGGCTACACCTTC	CASAPSGGIFNGYTF
NA	NA	TRBV14	TRBJ2-1	TGTGCCAGCGGAGGGTGGTTCAATGAGCAGTTCTTC	CASGGWFNEQFF
TRBD2	NA	TRBV11-3	TRBJ2-5	TGTGCCAGCAGCTTAAGCGGGAGAGTAGGAGAGACCCAGTACTTC	CASSLSGRVGETQYF
NA	NA	TRBV7-3	TRBJ2-3	TGTGCCAGCAGCTCTGCGACTAGCACAGATACGCAGTATTTT	CASSSATSTDTQYF
TRBD2	NA	TRBV7-9	TRBJ2-1	TGTGCCAGCAGCTTAGCGCGTAGAACGGGAGGTCAGAACAATGAGCAGTTCTTC	CASSLARRTGGQNNEQFF
TRBD1	once	TRBV19	TRBJ1-2	TGTGCCAGTAGGCGACCGGGACAGGGCTATGGCTACACCTTC	CASRRPGQGYGYTF
NA	few	TRBV2	TRBJ1-1	TGTGCCAGCAGTGAAGCGGACACCTACACTGAAGCTTTCTTT	CASSEADTYTEAFF
TRBD1	NA	TRBV7-3	TRBJ1-1	TGTGCCAGCAGCTTAACCGGTGGGACAGGGGAACGAGCTTTCTTT	CASSLTGGTGERAFF